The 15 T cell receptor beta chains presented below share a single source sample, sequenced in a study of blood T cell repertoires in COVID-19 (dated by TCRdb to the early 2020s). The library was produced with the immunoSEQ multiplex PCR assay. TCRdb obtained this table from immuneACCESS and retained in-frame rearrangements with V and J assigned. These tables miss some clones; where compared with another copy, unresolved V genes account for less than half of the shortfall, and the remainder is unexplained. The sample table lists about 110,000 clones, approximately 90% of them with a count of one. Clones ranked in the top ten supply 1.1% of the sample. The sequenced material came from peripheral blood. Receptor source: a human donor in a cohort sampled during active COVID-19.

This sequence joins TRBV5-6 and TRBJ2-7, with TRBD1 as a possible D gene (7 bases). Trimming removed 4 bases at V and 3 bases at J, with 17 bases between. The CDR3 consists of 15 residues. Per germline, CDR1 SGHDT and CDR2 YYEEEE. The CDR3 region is CASSSAGQRHYEQYF. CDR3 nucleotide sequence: TGTGCCAGCAGCAGCGCGGGACAGAGACACTACGAGCAGTACTTC.

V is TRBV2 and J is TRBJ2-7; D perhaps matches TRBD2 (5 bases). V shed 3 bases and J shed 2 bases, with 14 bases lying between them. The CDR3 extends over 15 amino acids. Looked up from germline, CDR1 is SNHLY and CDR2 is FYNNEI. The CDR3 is CASSDRFEGTYEQYF. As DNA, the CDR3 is TGTGCCAGCAGTGATAGATTTGAGGGAACCTACGAGCAGTACTTC.

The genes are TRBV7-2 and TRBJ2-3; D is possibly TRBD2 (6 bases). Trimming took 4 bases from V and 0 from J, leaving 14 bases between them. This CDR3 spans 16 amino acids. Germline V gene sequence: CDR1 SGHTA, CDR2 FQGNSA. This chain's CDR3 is CASSSSGTLSTDTQYF. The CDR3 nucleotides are TGTGCCAGCAGCTCCTCCGGGACTTTGAGCACAGATACGCAGTATTTT.

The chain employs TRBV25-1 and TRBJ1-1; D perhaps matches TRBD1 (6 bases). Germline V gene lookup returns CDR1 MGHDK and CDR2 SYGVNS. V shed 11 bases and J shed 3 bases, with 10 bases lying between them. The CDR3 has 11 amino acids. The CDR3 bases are TGTGCCTCTACAGGGTACACTGAAGCTTTCTTT. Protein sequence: CASTGYTEAFF.

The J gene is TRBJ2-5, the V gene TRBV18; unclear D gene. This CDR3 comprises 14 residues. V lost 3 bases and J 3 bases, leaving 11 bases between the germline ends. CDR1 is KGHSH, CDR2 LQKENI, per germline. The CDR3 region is CASSPLLAEETQYF. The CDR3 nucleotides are TGTGCCAGCTCACCCCTCTTGGCCGAAGAGACCCAGTACTTC.

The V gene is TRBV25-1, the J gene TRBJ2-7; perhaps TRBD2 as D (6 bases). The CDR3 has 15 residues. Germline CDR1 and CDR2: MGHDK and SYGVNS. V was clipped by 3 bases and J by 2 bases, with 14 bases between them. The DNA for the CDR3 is TGTGCCAGCAGTGAGGAGGGAACGAACCCCTACGAGCAGTACTTC. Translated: CASSEEGTNPYEQYF.

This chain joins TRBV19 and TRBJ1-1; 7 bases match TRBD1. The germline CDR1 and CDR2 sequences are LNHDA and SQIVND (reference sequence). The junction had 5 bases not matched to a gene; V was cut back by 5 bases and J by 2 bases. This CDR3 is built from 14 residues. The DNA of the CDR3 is TGTGCCAGTAGTCTTCGGGACAGCAACACTGAAGCTTTCTTT. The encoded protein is CASSLRDSNTEAFF.

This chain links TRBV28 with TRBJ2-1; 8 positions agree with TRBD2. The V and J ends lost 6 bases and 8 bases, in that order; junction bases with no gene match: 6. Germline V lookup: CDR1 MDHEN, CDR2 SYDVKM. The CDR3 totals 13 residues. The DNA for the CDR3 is TGTGCCAGCAGAACCGGGACTAGGGATGAGCAGTTCTTC. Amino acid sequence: CASRTGTRDEQFF.

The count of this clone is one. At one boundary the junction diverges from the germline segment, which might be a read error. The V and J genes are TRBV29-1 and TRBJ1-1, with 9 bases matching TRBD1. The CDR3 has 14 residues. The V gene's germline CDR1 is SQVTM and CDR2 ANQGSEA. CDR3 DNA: TGCAGCGTTGCGGCGGGGACAGGGAACGCTGAAGCTTTCTTT. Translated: CSVAAGTGNAEAFF.

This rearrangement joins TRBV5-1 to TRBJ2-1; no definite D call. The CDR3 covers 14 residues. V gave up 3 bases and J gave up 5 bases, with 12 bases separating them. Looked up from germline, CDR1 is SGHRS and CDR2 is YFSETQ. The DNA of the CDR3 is TGCGCCAGCAGCTCTAATCAAGCCCACAATGAGCAGTTCTTC. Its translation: CASSSNQAHNEQFF. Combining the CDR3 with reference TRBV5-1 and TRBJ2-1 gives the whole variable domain KAGVTQTPRYLIKTRGQQVTLSCSPISGHRSVSWYQQTPGQGLQFLFEYFSETQRNKGNFPGRFSGRQFSNSRSEMNVSTLELGDSALYLCASSSNQAHNEQFFGPGTRLTVL.

The CDR3 nucleotides are TGTGCCAGCAGCCCCATGGACAGGGGGCCCCGGGTCGAGCAGTACTTC. Protein: CASSPMDRGPRVEQYF. This chain links TRBV5-6 with TRBJ2-7; 11 bases map to TRBD1. This CDR3 is 16 amino acids long. J gave up 6 bases and V 4 bases, and 12 bases lay outside the gene matches. The V gene's germline CDR1 is SGHDT and CDR2 YYEEEE.

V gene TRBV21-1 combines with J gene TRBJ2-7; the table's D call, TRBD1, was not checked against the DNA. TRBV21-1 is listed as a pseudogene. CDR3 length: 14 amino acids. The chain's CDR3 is CASSKAGGLVSRYF. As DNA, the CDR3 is TGTGCCAGCAGCAAAGCAGGGGGCTTAGTTTCGCGGTACTTC.

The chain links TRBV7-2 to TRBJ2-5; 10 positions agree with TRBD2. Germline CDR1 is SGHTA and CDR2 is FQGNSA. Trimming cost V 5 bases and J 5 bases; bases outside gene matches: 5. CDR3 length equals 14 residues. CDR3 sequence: CASSPQTSGETQYF. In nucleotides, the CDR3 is TGTGCCAGCAGCCCCCAGACTAGCGGGGAGACCCAGTACTTC. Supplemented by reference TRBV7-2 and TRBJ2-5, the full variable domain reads GAGVSQSPSNKVTEKGKDVELRCDPISGHTALYWYRQSLGQGLEFLIYFQGNSAPDKSGLPSDRFSAERTGGSVSTLTIQRTQQEDSAVYLCASSPQTSGETQYFGPGTRLLVL.

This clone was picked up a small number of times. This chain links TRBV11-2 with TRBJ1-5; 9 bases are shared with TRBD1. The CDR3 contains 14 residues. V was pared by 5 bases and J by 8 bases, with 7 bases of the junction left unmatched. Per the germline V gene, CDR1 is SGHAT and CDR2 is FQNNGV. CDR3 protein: CASSLGQGAEPQHF. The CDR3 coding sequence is TGTGCCAGCAGCCTGGGACAGGGTGCTGAGCCCCAGCATTTT.

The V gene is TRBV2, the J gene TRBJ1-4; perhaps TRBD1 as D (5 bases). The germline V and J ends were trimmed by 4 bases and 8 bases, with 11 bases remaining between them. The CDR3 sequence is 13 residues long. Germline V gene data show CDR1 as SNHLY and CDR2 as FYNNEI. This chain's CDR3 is CASSVRVGEKLFF. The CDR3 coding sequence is TGTGCCAGCAGTGTCAGGGTAGGGGAAAAACTGTTTTTT.